These T cell receptor beta chains were read from a single sample in a study of T-cell memory formation after mild COVID-19. TCRdb reprocessed the 5' RACE reads via MiXCR and lists one record per CDR3 protein. The table records roughly 480,000 distinct CDR3 sequences, 20% to 25% of them present only once. Material for sequencing was PBMCs or a T cell subset sorted from them (not recorded which). The receptors were sampled from an adult woman who had mild COVID-19 (a few samples of this study predate the infection). Cell type and time point are not known. The CDR3 runs from the conserved cysteine through the conserved F or W. Fields, in order: J gene, clone size, D gene, V gene, CDR3 protein, CDR3 DNA. D genes are given only for firm matches. The size field is filled for only some rows; it gives once, few, many or a size class.

TRBJ2-7	few	.	TRBV12-3/TRBV12-4	CATATGNNYEQYF	TGTGCCACCGCCACAGGGAACAACTACGAGCAGTACTTC
TRBJ2-5	.	TRBD2	TRBV7-2	CASSPAGTVKETQYF	TGTGCCAGCAGCCCAGCGGGGACTGTAAAAGAGACCCAGTACTTC
TRBJ2-6	.	TRBD2	TRBV7-9	CASSFPGTSESSGANVLTF	TGTGCCAGCAGCTTTCCCGGGACTAGCGAGAGCTCTGGGGCCAACGTCCTGACTTTC
TRBJ2-2	.	.	TRBV6-2/TRBV6-3	CASSYAGPRRGTGELFF	TGTGCCAGCAGTTATGCGGGACCCCGGCGGGGAACCGGGGAGCTGTTTTTT
TRBJ1-1	.	.	TRBV7-9	CASSWQSPGREAFF	TGTGCCAGCAGCTGGCAGAGCCCCGGGAGGGAGGCTTTCTTT
TRBJ2-5	.	.	TRBV4-1	CASSQKMGQGGQETQYF	TGCGCCAGCAGCCAAAAGATGGGCCAGGGTGGGCAAGAGACCCAGTACTTC
TRBJ2-7	.	TRBD2	TRBV6-5	CASSYAGGGTYEQYF	TGTGCCAGCAGTTACGCTGGCGGGGGTACCTACGAGCAGTACTTC
TRBJ2-1	.	.	TRBV5-6	CASSLDGASYNEQFF	TGTGCCAGCAGCTTGGACGGAGCTAGCTACAATGAGCAGTTCTTC
TRBJ1-2	.	.	TRBV28	CASSPLDGAGGGYTF	TGTGCCAGCAGTCCCCTCGACGGGGCTGGAGGTGGCTACACCTTC
TRBJ1-4	few	.	TRBV7-9	CASSLRQNNEKLFF	TGTGCCAGCAGCCTCCGACAGAACAATGAAAAACTGTTTTTT
TRBJ1-1	.	.	TRBV27	CASSLRSLNTEAFF	TGTGCCAGCAGTTTGCGTAGCCTGAACACTGAAGCTTTCTTT
TRBJ1-1	.	TRBD1	TRBV7-9	CASSLGIRDSGKDTEAFF	TGTGCCAGCAGCTTAGGGATCCGGGACAGTGGTAAGGACACTGAAGCTTTCTTT
TRBJ1-1	.	.	TRBV14	CASSQSANTEAFF	TGTGCCAGCAGCCAATCCGCGAACACTGAAGCTTTCTTT
TRBJ2-3	few	TRBD1	TRBV5-5	CASSTGTATDTQYF	TGTGCCAGCAGCACTGGGACAGCCACAGATACGCAGTATTTT
TRBJ1-2	.	.	TRBV12-3/TRBV12-4	CASSLGPGWGYTF	TGTGCCAGCAGTTTAGGTCCAGGGTGGGGCTACACCTTC
TRBJ2-7	few	.	TRBV19	CASSIIGGTYEQYF	TGTGCCAGTAGTATAATCGGCGGGACATACGAGCAGTACTTC
TRBJ1-2	few	.	TRBV12-3/TRBV12-4	CASTNSQGNYGYTF	TGTGCCAGCACAAACAGCCAGGGGAACTATGGCTACACCTTC
TRBJ1-4	.	TRBD1	TRBV3-1	CASSQVRGRGEKLFF	TGTGCCAGCAGCCAAGTAAGGGGGCGCGGTGAAAAACTGTTTTTT
TRBJ2-7	many	TRBD1	TRBV20-1	CSAEDWTGSYEQYF	TGCAGTGCTGAAGACTGGACAGGGAGCTACGAGCAGTACTTC
TRBJ2-7	.	TRBD1	TRBV24-1	CATSDLGTGDEQYF	TGTGCCACCAGTGATTTGGGGACAGGGGACGAGCAGTACTTC
TRBJ1-3	.	.	TRBV6-1	CASSVQSSGNTIYF	TGTGCCAGCAGTGTACAGTCTTCTGGAAACACCATATATTTT
TRBJ2-7	.	TRBD2	TRBV28	CASSLLAGVGEQYF	TGTGCCAGCAGTTTACTAGCGGGAGTTGGAGAGCAGTACTTC
TRBJ2-1	once	.	TRBV13	CASSSRSDGNEQFF	TGTGCCAGCAGCTCCCGATCGGACGGCAATGAGCAGTTCTTC
TRBJ2-1	.	TRBD2	TRBV11-3	CASSFKAGGNNEQFF	TGTGCCAGCAGCTTCAAAGCGGGGGGAAACAATGAGCAGTTCTTC
TRBJ2-7	few	.	TRBV29-1	CSVEDRGDTAYEQYF	TGCAGCGTTGAAGATCGGGGGGACACAGCCTACGAGCAGTACTTC
TRBJ2-5	.	.	TRBV7-6	CASSFTLVGEETQYF	TGTGCCAGCAGCTTTACCCTGGTCGGGGAAGAGACCCAGTACTTC
TRBJ2-1	.	TRBD2	TRBV10-3	CAISERDRHNEQFF	TGTGCCATCAGCGAGCGGGACCGGCACAATGAGCAGTTCTTC
TRBJ2-1	few	.	TRBV7-9	CASSSTMASYNEQFF	TGTGCCAGCAGTTCGACTATGGCCTCCTACAATGAGCAGTTCTTC
TRBJ2-4	few	TRBD1	TRBV2	CASSRLGQGAMGNIQYF	TGTGCCAGCAGTCGATTAGGACAGGGGGCGATGGGAAACATTCAGTACTTC
TRBJ2-7	.	TRBD1	TRBV19	CASSDTGTGLDEQYF	TGTGCCAGTTCCGACACCGGGACAGGGCTGGACGAGCAGTACTTC
TRBJ2-3	.	TRBD1	TRBV11-2	CASSQTGSSTDTQYF	TGTGCCAGCAGCCAGACAGGGTCTAGCACAGATACGCAGTATTTT
TRBJ1-2	few	TRBD1	TRBV6-6	CASSHGTGRDSNGYTF	TGTGCCAGCAGTCATGGGACAGGGCGAGATAGCAATGGCTACACCTTC
TRBJ2-1	many	TRBD1	TRBV29-1	CSVEGDRARREQFF	TGCAGCGTTGAAGGGGACAGGGCGCGACGCGAGCAGTTCTTC
TRBJ1-3	.	.	TRBV7-9	CASSRTKSGNTIYF	TGTGCCAGCAGCCGGACTAAGTCTGGAAACACCATATATTTT
TRBJ2-3	.	.	TRBV4-3	CASSQGVGGVTDTQYF	TGCGCCAGCAGCCAAGGTGTTGGGGGAGTGACAGATACGCAGTATTTT
TRBJ2-2	.	.	TRBV15	CATSSSRTGVTGELFF	TGTGCCACCAGCAGTTCCCGGACGGGGGTAACCGGGGAGCTGTTTTTT
TRBJ2-7	.	TRBD2	TRBV4-3	CASSQPGLAGGPYEQYF	TGCGCCAGCAGCCAACCGGGACTAGCGGGAGGCCCCTACGAGCAGTACTTC
TRBJ1-1	.	.	TRBV6-2/TRBV6-3	CASSYVGEGTEAFF	TGTGCCAGCAGTTACGTAGGGGAGGGGACTGAAGCTTTCTTT
TRBJ2-1	few	TRBD1	TRBV7-2	CASSASGQYNEQFF	TGTGCCAGCAGCGCCTCGGGACAGTACAATGAGCAGTTCTTC
TRBJ2-7	few	TRBD1	TRBV3-1	CASSSHGQGYEQYF	TGTGCCAGCAGCTCGCACGGACAGGGCTACGAGCAGTACTTC
TRBJ2-4	.	.	TRBV15	CATSVVSENIQYF	TGTGCCACCAGCGTGGTGTCGGAAAACATTCAGTACTTC
TRBJ2-1	once	TRBD1	TRBV5-8	CASSFGYGTGREEQFF	TGTGCCAGCAGCTTTGGATACGGGACAGGGAGGGAGGAGCAGTTCTTC
TRBJ2-7	.	TRBD1	TRBV16	CASSQSWAGGREQYF	TGTGCCAGCAGCCAATCATGGGCAGGGGGACGCGAGCAGTACTTC